This T cell receptor (beta chain) was sequenced during a study of CD8 T cell repertoires and HIV-1 epitope variants. Study context: Separate wells received one of Twenty-five Gag or Nef variant peptides. Enriched T cells were co-cultured with equal numbers of autologous T cell-negative antigen-presenting cells. IL-2, IL-7 and IL-15 were added on days 3 and 7 of approximately 11-day cultures.

This clone was seen once. Its antigen is not known. V shed 1 base and J 3 bases; nucleotides not matched to a gene: 9. The CDR3 has 15 amino acids. Germline values: CDR1 GTSNPN, CDR2 SVGIG (reference sequence). TCRdb's copy holds only in-frame clones and misses some; the assay was immunoSEQ multiplex PCR. The repertoire holds 5,400 or so clones, with approximately 61% as singletons. The chain recombines TRBV30 with TRBJ2-7, with 7 nucleotides matching TRBD2. The sequence came from a male donor with HIV. Sequencing was carried out using cultured CD8+ T cells derived from PBMCs. DNA for the CDR3: TGTGCCTGGAGTGACCCCCCGGGAGGTTTCTACGAGCAGTACTTC. It specifies CAWSDPPGGFYEQYF.